These 2 T cell receptor beta chains were sequenced from one sample in a study of PD-L1 blockade in urothelial cancer. Profiled with immunoSEQ multiplex PCR; TCRdb holds only in-frame clones, not every one. Of about 84,000 clones listed, about four fifths are singletons. This sample comprised PBMCs, obtained around atezolizumab (anti-PD-L1) treatment. The receptors here all came from a man aged 70-80 years with urothelial cancer.

In DNA form, the CDR3 reads TGTGCCAGCAGTGAAGTTGGCCAGCAGTACTTC. This sequence encodes CASSEVGQQYF. The chain links TRBV2 to TRBJ2-7, with D unclear. Trimming pared 1 base from V and 8 bases from J, leaving 6 bases between. Germline V gene data show CDR1 as SNHLY and CDR2 as FYNNEI. CDR3 length equals 11 residues.

The chain joins TRBV4-1 to TRBJ1-1; D unclear. V lost 4 bases and J lost 1, with 10 bases in between. The germline V gene encodes CDR1 MGHRA and CDR2 YSYEKL. The CDR3 spans 14 residues. The CDR3 coding sequence is TGCGCCAGCAGCCTAAGCCCGTCGAACACTGAAGCTTTCTTT. As protein: CASSLSPSNTEAFF.